The 5 T cell receptor beta chains in this list originate from one sample, sequenced in a study of response to subunit inactivated influenza vaccine. One entry per CDR3 protein, called by TCRdb with MiXCR from the RT-PCR reads. The sample comprises hundreds of thousands of distinct CDR3 sequences, approximately 15% of which are singletons, and roughly 10% rests with the top ten. The sequencing here drew on PBMCs from blood, taken 11 to 12 days after vaccination. Source of these receptors: a man aged 45-65 years who received an inactivated influenza vaccine.

J is TRBJ2-5 and V is TRBV15, with D uncertain. The V gene lost 0 bases and the J gene lost 2 bases, with 10 bases spanning the gap. CDR1 and CDR2 (germline): LNHNV, YYDKDF (reference sequence). CDR3 size: 15 residues. CDR3 amino acids: CATSRDPGKQETQYF. CDR3 sequence (DNA): TGTGCCACCAGCAGAGATCCTGGCAAACAAGAGACCCAGTACTTC.

This chain links TRBV5-1 with TRBJ2-7; 7 bases match TRBD2. The CDR3 runs to 15 residues. The junction had 6 bases not matched to a gene; V was cut back by 1 base and J by 2 bases. From germline, CDR1 is SGHRS and CDR2 YFSETQ. The CDR3 DNA reads as TGCGCCAGCAGCTTGTCGGCTAGCGGAACCTACGAGCAGTACTTC. This sequence encodes CASSLSASGTYEQYF. Together with reference TRBV5-1 and TRBJ2-7, the CDR3 gives the full variable domain: KAGVTQTPRYLIKTRGQQVTLSCSPISGHRSVSWYQQTPGQGLQFLFEYFSETQRNKGNFPGRFSGRQFSNSRSEMNVSTLELGDSALYLCASSLSASGTYEQYFGPGTRLTVT.

The chain has TRBV7-3 and TRBJ2-2; no firm D call. Trimming removed 5 bases at V and 1 base at J, with 11 bases between. Germline CDR1 and CDR2: SGHTA and FQGTGA. The CDR3 has 15 residues. CDR3 amino acids: CASSGVDGNTGELFF. The CDR3 DNA reads as TGTGCCAGCAGCGGGGTCGACGGGAACACCGGGGAGCTGTTTTTT.

The gene calls are TRBV10-2 and TRBJ1-5; D possibly corresponds to TRBD1 (6 bases). This CDR3 has 13 residues. Trimming took off 3 bases at V and 7 bases at J, with 10 bases between the two ends. CDR1 is WSHSY and CDR2 is SAAADI in the germline V gene. The CDR3 reads CASSEQGKQPQHF. The CDR3 DNA sequence: TGCGCCAGCAGTGAACAGGGAAAACAGCCCCAGCATTTT.

The rearrangement uses TRBV28 and TRBJ2-5; 7 nucleotides agree with TRBD1. J lost 4 bases, V lost 5 bases, and 10 bases had no gene match. CDR1 and CDR2 (germline): MDHEN, SYDVKM. CDR3 length: 15 amino acids. The CDR3 nucleotides read TGTGCCAGCAGTCGGGACAGCTTTAACTCAGAGACCCAGTACTTC. Its translation: CASSRDSFNSETQYF.